The sequence of this T cell receptor beta chain was determined in a study of T cell clonality in common variable immunodeficiency. Regarding the study as a whole: Common variable immunodeficiency TCR beta sequences reportedly had fewer deletions and N-nucleotide insertions.

The germline gives CDR1 DFQATT, CDR2 SNEGSKA (reference sequence). V dropped 2 bases and J dropped 7 bases, with 11 bases sitting between them. This CDR3 has 12 amino acids. Some clones are missing from TCRdb's copy, which holds only in-frame ones; the method was immunoSEQ multiplex PCR. In total the sample includes over 30,000 clones, none of them seen once. This clone was counted many times. Its matching antigen is unknown. The read ends 3 residues early relative to the CDR3; the germline J gene fills the gap. This sequence was found in a human donor with common variable immunodeficiency. V usage is TRBV20-1 and J usage is TRBJ1-2; D remains ambiguous. The sequencing sample was made of peripheral blood mononuclear cells. CDR3 sequence: CSARQAPFGYTF. CDR3 DNA, as far as it was read: TGCAGTGCTAGACAGGCCCCTTTTGGC.